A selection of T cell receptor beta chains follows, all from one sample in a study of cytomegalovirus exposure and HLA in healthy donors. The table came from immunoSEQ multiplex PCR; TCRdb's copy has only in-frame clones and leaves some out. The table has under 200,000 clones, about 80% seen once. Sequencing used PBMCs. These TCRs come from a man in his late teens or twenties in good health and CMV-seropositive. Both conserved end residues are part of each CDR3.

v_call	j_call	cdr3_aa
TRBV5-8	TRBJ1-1	CASSLQLQLNTEAFF
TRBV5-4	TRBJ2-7	CASSPRGDEQYF
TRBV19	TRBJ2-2	CASSIEAGPNTGELFF
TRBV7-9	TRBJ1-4	CASSLQGAFNEKLFF
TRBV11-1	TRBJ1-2	CASSLREGLHGYTF
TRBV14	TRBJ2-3	CASSQVVSAGGKQYF
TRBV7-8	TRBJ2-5	CASSLAGLTETQYF
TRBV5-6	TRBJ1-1	CASSSGLNTEAFF
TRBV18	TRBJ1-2	CASSPPKNSGEGYTF
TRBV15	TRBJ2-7	CATSRPGGLGTYEQYF
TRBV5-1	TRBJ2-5	CASSQSGSGETQYF
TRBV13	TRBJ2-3	CASSSRDRVGTDTQYF
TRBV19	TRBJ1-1	CASSIDSTWGQTFF
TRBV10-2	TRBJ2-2	CASRASRDPLPGELFF
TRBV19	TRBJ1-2	CATREPNYGYTF
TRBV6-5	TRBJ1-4	CASSYGGATNEKLFF
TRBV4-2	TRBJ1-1	CASSQKPGNTEAFF
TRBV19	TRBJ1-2	CASSAQAGGAAGYTF
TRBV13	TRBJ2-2	CASGPDRASSTGELFF
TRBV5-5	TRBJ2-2	CASSFSHSLGTGELFF
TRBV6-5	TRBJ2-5	CASSATGGSGETQYF
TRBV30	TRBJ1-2	CAWTIGQDGAGYTF